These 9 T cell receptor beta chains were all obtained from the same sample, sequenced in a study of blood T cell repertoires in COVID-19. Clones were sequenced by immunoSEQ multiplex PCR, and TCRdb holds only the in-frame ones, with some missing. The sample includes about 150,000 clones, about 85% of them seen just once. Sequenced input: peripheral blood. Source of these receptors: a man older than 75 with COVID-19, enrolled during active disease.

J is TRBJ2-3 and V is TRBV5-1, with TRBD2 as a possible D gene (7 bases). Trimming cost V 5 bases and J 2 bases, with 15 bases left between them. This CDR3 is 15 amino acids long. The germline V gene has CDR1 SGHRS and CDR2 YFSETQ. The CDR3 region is CASRERGALTDTQYF. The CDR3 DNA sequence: TGCGCCAGCAGGGAACGGGGGGCACTCACAGATACGCAGTATTTT.

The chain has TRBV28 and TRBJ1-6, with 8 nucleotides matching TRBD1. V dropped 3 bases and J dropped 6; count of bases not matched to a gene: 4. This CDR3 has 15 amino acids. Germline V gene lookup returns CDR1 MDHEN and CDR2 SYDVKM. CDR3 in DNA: TGTGCCAGCAGTTTGGACAGGGTCCGTAATTCACCCCTCCACTTT. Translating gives CASSLDRVRNSPLHF.

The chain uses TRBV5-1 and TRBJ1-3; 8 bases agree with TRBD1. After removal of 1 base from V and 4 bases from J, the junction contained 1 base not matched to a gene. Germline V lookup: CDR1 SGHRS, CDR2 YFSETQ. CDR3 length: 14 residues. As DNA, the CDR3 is TGCGCCAGCAGCTTGCGGACAGGGGGAAACACCATATATTTT. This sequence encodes CASSLRTGGNTIYF.

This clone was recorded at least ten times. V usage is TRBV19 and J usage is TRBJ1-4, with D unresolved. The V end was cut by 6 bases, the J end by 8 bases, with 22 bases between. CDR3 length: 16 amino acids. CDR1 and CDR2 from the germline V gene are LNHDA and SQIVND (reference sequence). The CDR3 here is CASSLSRSPAREKLFF. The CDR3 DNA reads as TGTGCCAGTAGCCTATCGAGGTCCCCAGCGAGAGAAAAACTGTTTTTT. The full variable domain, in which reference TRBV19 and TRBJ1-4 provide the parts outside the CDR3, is DGGITQSPKYLFRKEGQNVTLSCEQNLNHDAMYWYRQDPGQGLRLIYYSQIVNDFQKGDIAEGYSVSREKKESFPLTVTSAQKNPTAFYLCASSLSRSPAREKLFFGSGTQLSVL.

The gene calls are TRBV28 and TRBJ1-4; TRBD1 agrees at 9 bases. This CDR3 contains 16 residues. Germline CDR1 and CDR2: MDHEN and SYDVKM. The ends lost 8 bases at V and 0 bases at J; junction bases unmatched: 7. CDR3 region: CASGSRDRATNEKLFF. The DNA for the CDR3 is TGTGCCAGCGGGTCCCGGGACAGGGCAACTAATGAAAAACTGTTTTTT.

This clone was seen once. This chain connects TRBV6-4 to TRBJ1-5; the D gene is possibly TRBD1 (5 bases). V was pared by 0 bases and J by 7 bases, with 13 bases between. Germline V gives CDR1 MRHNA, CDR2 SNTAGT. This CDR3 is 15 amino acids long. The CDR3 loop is CASSDSWDGGQPQHF. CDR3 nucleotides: TGTGCCAGCAGTGACTCGTGGGACGGGGGGCAGCCCCAGCATTTT.

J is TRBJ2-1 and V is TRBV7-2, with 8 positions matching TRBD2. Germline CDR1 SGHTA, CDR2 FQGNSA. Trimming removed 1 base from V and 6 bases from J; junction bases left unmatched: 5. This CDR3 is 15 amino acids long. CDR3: CASSLEVAGSNEQFF. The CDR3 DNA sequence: TGTGCCAGCAGCTTAGAAGTAGCGGGGAGCAATGAGCAGTTCTTC.

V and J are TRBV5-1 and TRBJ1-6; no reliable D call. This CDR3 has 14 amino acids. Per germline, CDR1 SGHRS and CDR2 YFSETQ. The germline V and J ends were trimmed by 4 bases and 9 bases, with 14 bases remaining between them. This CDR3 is CASSEPLVGSPLHF. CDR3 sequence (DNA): TGCGCCAGCAGCGAGCCCCTAGTAGGTTCACCCCTCCACTTT.

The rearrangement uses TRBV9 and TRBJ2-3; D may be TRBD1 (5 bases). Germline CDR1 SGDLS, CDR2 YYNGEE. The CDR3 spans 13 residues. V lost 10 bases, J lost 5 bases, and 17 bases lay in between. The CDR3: CASGPRVRDTQYF. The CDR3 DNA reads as TGTGCCTCTGGCCCCAGGGTGAGAGATACGCAGTATTTT.